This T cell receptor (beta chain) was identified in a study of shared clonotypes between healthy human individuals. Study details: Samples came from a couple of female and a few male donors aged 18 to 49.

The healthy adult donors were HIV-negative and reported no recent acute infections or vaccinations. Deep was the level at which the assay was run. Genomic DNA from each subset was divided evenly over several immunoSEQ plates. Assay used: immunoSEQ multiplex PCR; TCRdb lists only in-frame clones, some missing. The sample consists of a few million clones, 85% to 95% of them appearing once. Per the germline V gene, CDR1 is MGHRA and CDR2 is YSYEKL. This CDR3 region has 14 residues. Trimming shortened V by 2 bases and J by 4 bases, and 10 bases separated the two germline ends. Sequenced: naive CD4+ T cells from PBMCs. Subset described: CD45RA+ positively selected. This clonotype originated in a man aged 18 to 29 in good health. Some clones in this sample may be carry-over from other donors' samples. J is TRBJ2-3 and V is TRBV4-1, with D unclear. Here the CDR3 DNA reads TGCGCCAGCAGCCAAACTGAACGAGCAGATACGCAGTATTTT. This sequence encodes CASSQTERADTQYF.